This T cell receptor (beta chain) was sequenced in a study of blood T cells in healthy people across ages. As for the study in general: The template switching approach captured approximately one barcoded beta molecule for every two T cells.

The CDR3 covers 15 residues. Between the trimmed V and J ends, which lost 3 bases and 4 bases, there was a span of 15 bases. Germline-derived CDR1 and CDR2 are SGHTA and FQGNSA. A second PCR of 7 to 11 cycles used a sample-barcoded 5' primer and a J-beta primer mix. TCRdb used MiXCR to reprocess the 5' RACE reads, holding one entry per CDR3 protein. The profile shows over a million distinct CDR3 sequences, around 43% of them singletons. Total RNA amounts of at least 6 micrograms were extracted per sample. Overall study findings and caveats: Unknown CMV status may confound age-related changes in expanded clones.

Turning to this clonotype: Antigen unknown.

What was sequenced was blood. This chain links TRBV7-2 with TRBJ1-2; D is perhaps TRBD1 (6 bases). The sequence derives from a woman aged 55-70 years in good health. The CDR3 loop reads CASSLTQGSGYGYTF. The CDR3 DNA follows: TGTGCCAGCAGCTTGACACAGGGTTCGGGCTATGGCTACACCTTC.